This is a list of T cell receptor beta chains from one sample in a study of blood T cell repertoires in COVID-19. Clones were sequenced by immunoSEQ multiplex PCR, and TCRdb holds only the in-frame ones, with some missing. Of fewer than 500,000 clones detected, around 90% appear once; the ten largest clones hold over 1.5%. The specimen sequenced was PBMCs or T cells enriched from blood (not recorded which). The source of these receptors is a woman aged 18-29 years with acute COVID-19. CDR3s include the opening cysteine and the closing phenylalanine or tryptophan. Each record gives: D gene, V gene, J gene, clone size, CDR3 protein, CDR3 DNA. The D gene is left open where the match is weak. Not all rows give a size; the values are once, few, many and, for expanded clones, a class.

TRBD2	TRBV6-5	TRBJ2-5	.	CASRLAGRTAQYF	TGTGCCAGCAGATTAGCGGGGAGAACGGCCCAGTACTTC
.	TRBV5-5	TRBJ1-1	once	CASSFGRLGSVTEAFF	TGTGCCAGCAGCTTTGGGAGGTTAGGATCGGTTACTGAAGCTTTCTTT
.	TRBV7-2	TRBJ1-5	.	CASSFTGNSNQPQHF	TGTGCCAGCAGCTTTACAGGGAATAGCAATCAGCCCCAGCATTTT
.	TRBV3-1/TRBV3-2	TRBJ1-1	.	CASSQGAAGTTEAFF	TGTGCCAGCAGCCAAGGAGCCGCGGGAACGACTGAAGCTTTCTTT
.	TRBV15	TRBJ1-1	few	CATSRTTGSGTEAFF	TGTGCCACCAGCAGAACTACAGGGAGTGGTACTGAAGCTTTCTTT
.	TRBV5-4	TRBJ1-2	.	CASSDGQLYGYTF	TGTGCCAGCAGCGATGGACAGCTCTATGGCTACACCTTC
TRBD2	TRBV18	TRBJ2-5	once	CASSPSGLAGGPQETQYF	TGTGCCAGCTCACCCTCGGGACTAGCGGGAGGGCCGCAAGAGACCCAGTACTTC
TRBD1	TRBV28	TRBJ2-1	.	CASFRRTGGRYEQFF	TGTGCCAGCTTCAGAAGGACAGGGGGGAGATATGAGCAGTTCTTC
.	TRBV28	TRBJ2-7	.	CASSQGGFQYF	TGTGCCAGCAGTCAAGGCGGATTTCAGTACTTC
.	TRBV28	TRBJ1-6	once	CASSLQGWSSYNSPLHF	TGTGCCAGCAGTTTACAGGGGTGGAGCTCCTATAATTCACCCCTCCACTTT
TRBD2	TRBV10-1	TRBJ2-3	.	CASSGLAGARDTQYF	TGCGCCAGCAGCGGACTAGCGGGAGCCCGAGATACGCAGTATTTT
TRBD2	TRBV28	TRBJ2-3	.	CASSSQGLAGGADTQYF	TGTGCCAGCAGTTCCCAGGGACTAGCGGGAGGGGCAGATACGCAGTATTTT
.	TRBV15	TRBJ1-2	.	CATSRDGNYGYTF	TGTGCCACCAGCAGAGACGGGAACTATGGCTACACCTTC
.	TRBV4-3	TRBJ1-4	.	CASSQVQRTNEKLFF	TGCGCCAGCAGCCAAGTACAGAGAACTAATGAAAAACTGTTTTTT